The 7 T cell receptor beta chains listed next were all sequenced from one sample in a study of blood T cell repertoires in COVID-19. Profiling relied on immunoSEQ multiplex PCR, and the TCRdb table lists in-frame clones only, not all of them. There are some 130,000 clones in the sample; about 89% occur only once, and about 4.1% lies in the top ten. Sequencing input: peripheral blood. Every receptor here comes from a man in his 60s with COVID-19, enrolled during active disease.

The chain is built from TRBV7-9 and TRBJ2-5, with TRBD1 matching 8 bases. Germline CDR1 is SEHNR and CDR2 is FQNEAQ (reference sequence). After removal of 6 bases from V and 5 bases from J, the junction contained 5 bases not matched to a gene. This CDR3 has 13 amino acids. CDR3 coding DNA: TGTGCCAGCAGTCCAGGGGGCCGGGAGACCCAGTACTTC. Protein sequence: CASSPGGRETQYF. Supplemented by reference TRBV7-9 and TRBJ2-5, the full variable domain reads DTGVSQNPRHKITKRGQNVTFRCDPISEHNRLYWYRQTLGQGPEFLTYFQNEAQLEKSRLLSDRFSAERPKGSFSTLEIQRTEQGDSAMYLCASSPGGRETQYFGPGTRLLVL.

The gene calls are TRBV5-1 and TRBJ2-2; TRBD2 matches at 9 bases. The CDR3 sequence is 16 residues long. Trimming removed 5 bases from V and 4 bases from J; junction bases left unmatched: 9. The germline V gene has CDR1 SGHRS and CDR2 YFSETQ. The DNA for the CDR3 is TGCGCCAGCAGTCCTAGCGGGGTTTCGGTCACCGGGGAGCTGTTTTTT. Protein: CASSPSGVSVTGELFF. The full variable domain, rest sourced from reference TRBV5-1 and TRBJ2-2, is KAGVTQTPRYLIKTRGQQVTLSCSPISGHRSVSWYQQTPGQGLQFLFEYFSETQRNKGNFPGRFSGRQFSNSRSEMNVSTLELGDSALYLCASSPSGVSVTGELFFGEGSRLTVL.

The chain combines TRBV11-1 with TRBJ1-1, with D possibly matching TRBD1 (6 bases). Germline CDR1 is SGHAT and CDR2 is FQDESV (reference sequence). The CDR3 is made up of 16 amino acids. Trimming cost V 5 bases and J 8 bases, with 24 bases left between them. CDR3 DNA: TGTGCCAGCAGCCCTAGGGGGACATTAGGAGCCCTCGAAGCTTTCTTT. The encoded protein is CASSPRGTLGALEAFF.

The chain is built from TRBV6-5 and TRBJ1-2; TRBD1 agrees at 7 bases. The J segment lost 2 bases and the V segment lost 5 bases, leaving 2 bases of the junction unmatched. Germline V CDR1 and CDR2: MNHEY, SVGAGI. The CDR3 length is 13 residues. The DNA for the CDR3 is TGTGCCAGCAGTCGGGACAGAAACTATGGCTACACCTTC. Its translation is CASSRDRNYGYTF.

The chain has TRBV3-1 (or the pseudogene TRBV3-2) and TRBJ2-5; 9 bases map to TRBD2. This CDR3 region has 16 residues. Germline V lookup: CDR1 LGHDT, CDR2 YNNKEL (reference sequence). V lost 4 bases and J lost 2; bases outside the gene matches: 8. This chain's CDR3 is CASSLYGRGGQETQYF. CDR3 nucleotides: TGTGCCAGCAGCCTCTATGGGCGGGGGGGACAAGAGACCCAGTACTTC.

The chain is built from TRBV5-4 and TRBJ1-1; 9 bases fit TRBD1. Germline lookup yields CDR1 SGHNT and CDR2 YYREEE (reference sequence). This CDR3 is 16 amino acids long. V lost 0 bases to trimming and J lost 4 bases; unmatched junction nucleotides: 7. The CDR3 DNA follows: TGTGCCAGCAGCTTGGGGACAGGGGCCCAGGGCACTGAAGCTTTCTTT. It yields the protein CASSLGTGAQGTEAFF.

This clone was seen just once. The chain couples TRBV6-5 to TRBJ1-5; 8 bases line up with TRBD1. V trimming: 6 bases; J trimming: 4 bases; junction bases outside the gene matches: 2. Germline values: CDR1 MNHEY, CDR2 SVGAGI. The CDR3 is 13 amino acids. CDR3 residues: CASSRDRNQPQHF. In DNA form, the CDR3 reads TGTGCCAGCAGCCGGGACAGGAATCAGCCCCAGCATTTT.